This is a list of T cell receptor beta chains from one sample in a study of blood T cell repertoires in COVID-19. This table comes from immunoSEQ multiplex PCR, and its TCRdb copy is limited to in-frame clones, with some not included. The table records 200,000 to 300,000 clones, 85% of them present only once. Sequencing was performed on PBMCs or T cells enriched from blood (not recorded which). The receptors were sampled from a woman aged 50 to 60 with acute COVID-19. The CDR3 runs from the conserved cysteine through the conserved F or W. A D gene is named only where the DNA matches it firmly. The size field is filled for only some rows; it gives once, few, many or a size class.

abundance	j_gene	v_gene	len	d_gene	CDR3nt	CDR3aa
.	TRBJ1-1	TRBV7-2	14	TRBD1	TGTGCCAGCAGCTCACAGGGGCCTGGGACTGAAGCTTTCTTT	CASSSQGPGTEAFF
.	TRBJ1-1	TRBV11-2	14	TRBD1	TGTGCCAGCAGCTACGGACAGGGGAACACTGAAGCTTTCTTT	CASSYGQGNTEAFF
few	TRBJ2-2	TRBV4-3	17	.	TGCGCCAGCAGCCAAGATCTCCAGGGGCCCCTATCCGGGGAGCTGTTTTTT	CASSQDLQGPLSGELFF
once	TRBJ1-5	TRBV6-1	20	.	TGTGCCAGCAGTGAAGTCCAACAGGGCTTATACCCGCTTAGCAATCAGCCCCAGCATTTT	CASSEVQQGLYPLSNQPQHF
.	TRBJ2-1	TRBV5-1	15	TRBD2	TGCGCCAGCAGTGGCGGGGGGGCTGATTTATATGAGCAGTTCTTC	CASSGGGADLYEQFF
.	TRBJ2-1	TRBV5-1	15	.	TGCGCCAGCAGCTTGGGACTAGTCCACAACAATGAGCAGTTCTTC	CASSLGLVHNNEQFF
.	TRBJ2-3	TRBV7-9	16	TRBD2	TGTGCCAGCAGCCCGAGTCGGGGAGGGGACACAGATACGCAGTATTTT	CASSPSRGGDTDTQYF
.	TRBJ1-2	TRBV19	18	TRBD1	TGTGCCAGTAGACCCACCGCAGACAGGGCCGAACGGACCTATGGCTACACCTTC	CASRPTADRAERTYGYTF
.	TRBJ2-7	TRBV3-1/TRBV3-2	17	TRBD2	TGTGCCAGCAGCCAAGGCCTAGCGGGGGGTCTCTCCTACGAGCAGTACTTC	CASSQGLAGGLSYEQYF
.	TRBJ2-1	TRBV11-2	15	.	TGTGCCAGCAGCTTAGTAGCCAGGAACAGGGACCTATTGTTCTTC	CASSLVARNRDLLFF
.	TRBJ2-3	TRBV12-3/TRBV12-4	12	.	TGTGCCAGCCGGGGGAACACAGATACGCAGTATTTT	CASRGNTDTQYF
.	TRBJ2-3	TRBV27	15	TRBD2	TGTGCCAGCAGTCCCTTGGGCGGGGGGGGAGATACGCAGTATTTT	CASSPLGGGGDTQYF
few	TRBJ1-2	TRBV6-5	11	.	TGTGCCAGCTACGGAGATAAGGGCTACACCTTC	CASYGDKGYTF
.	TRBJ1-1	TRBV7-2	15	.	.	CASSAVAQGAIWTFF
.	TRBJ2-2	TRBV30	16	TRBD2	TGTGCCTGGGGTCAGTCTAGCGGGGGGTTCTTAGGGGAGCTGTTTTTT	CAWGQSSGGFLGELFF
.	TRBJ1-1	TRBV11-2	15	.	TGTGCCAGCAGCTTAGTTTTGACAGGGAACACTGAAGCTTTCTTT	CASSLVLTGNTEAFF
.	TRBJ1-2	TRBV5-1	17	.	TGCGCCAGCAGCTTGAAAAGAGACAGCTACTCCAACTATGGCTACACCTTC	CASSLKRDSYSNYGYTF
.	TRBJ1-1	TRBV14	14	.	TGTGCCAGCAGCCAAGGGGGAGGGAACACTGAAGCTTTCTTT	CASSQGGGNTEAFF
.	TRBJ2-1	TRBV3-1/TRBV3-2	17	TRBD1	TGTGCCAGCAGCCAAGATAGGACAGGTAGCTCCTACAATGAGCAGTTCTTC	CASSQDRTGSSYNEQFF
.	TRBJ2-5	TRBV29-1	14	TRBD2	TGCAGCGTGGGACTAGCGGGGGGACAAGAGACCCAGTACTTC	CSVGLAGGQETQYF
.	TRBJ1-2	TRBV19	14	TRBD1	TGTGCCAGTAGTATTAGGACAGGCCTCCATGGCTACACCTTC	CASSIRTGLHGYTF
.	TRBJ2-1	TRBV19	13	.	TGTGCCAGTAGTATGGAGTCTTACAATGAGCAGTTCTTC	CASSMESYNEQFF
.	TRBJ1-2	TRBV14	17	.	TGTGCCAGCAGCCAAATCTTGGAAGGGAGGGTAAACTATGGCTACACCTTC	CASSQILEGRVNYGYTF
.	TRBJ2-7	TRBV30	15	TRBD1	TGTGCCTGGAGTGCCGGACAGGGGATATCCTACGAGCAGTACTTC	CAWSAGQGISYEQYF
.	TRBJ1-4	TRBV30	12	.	TGTGCCTGGAGAGGACGGGGGGAAAAACTGTTTTTT	CAWRGRGEKLFF
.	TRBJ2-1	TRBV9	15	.	TGTGCCAGCAGCCCGAACGGGACTCGTTACAATGAGCAGTTCTTC	CASSPNGTRYNEQFF
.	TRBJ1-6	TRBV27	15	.	TGTGCCAGCAGCAAATCACGGGGAGCTAATTCACCCCTCCACTTT	CASSKSRGANSPLHF
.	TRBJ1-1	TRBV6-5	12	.	TGTGCCAGCAGTTCTAGGGGGAAGGAAGCTTTCTTT	CASSSRGKEAFF
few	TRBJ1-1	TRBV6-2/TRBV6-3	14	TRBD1	TGTGCCAGCAGTAAGACAGGGGGAAACACTGAAGCTTTCTTT	CASSKTGGNTEAFF
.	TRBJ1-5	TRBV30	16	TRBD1	TGTGCCTGGAGTACCTGGACAGGGGGAAGCAATCAGCCCCAGCATTTT	CAWSTWTGGSNQPQHF
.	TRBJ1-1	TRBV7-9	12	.	TGTGCCAGCGGGGGCCCGAGGACTGAAGCTTTCTTT	CASGGPRTEAFF
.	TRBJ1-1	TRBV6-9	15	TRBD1	TGTGCCAGCAGTTCCGGACAGGGGGCAAACACTGAAGCTTTCTTT	CASSSGQGANTEAFF
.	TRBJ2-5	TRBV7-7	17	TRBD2	TGTGCCAGCAGCTTATTCCTAGCGGACGGGGAACAAGAGACCCAGTACTTC	CASSLFLADGEQETQYF
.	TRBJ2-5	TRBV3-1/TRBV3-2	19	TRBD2	TGTGCCAGCAGCGCCCGACTAGCGGGGGGGCCGAGCACCAAAGAGACCCAGTACTTC	CASSARLAGGPSTKETQYF
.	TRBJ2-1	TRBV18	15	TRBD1	TGTGCCAGCTCACCGTTCGGACAGGCTCAGAATGAGCAGTTCTTC	CASSPFGQAQNEQFF
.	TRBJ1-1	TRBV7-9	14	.	TGTGCCAGCAGCCAAATGGGAGGGGCTGGTCGGGCTTTCTTT	CASSQMGGAGRAFF
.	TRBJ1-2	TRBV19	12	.	TGTGCCAGTAGTGGAGGGACGTATGGCTACACCTTC	CASSGGTYGYTF
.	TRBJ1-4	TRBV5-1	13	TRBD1	TGCGCCAGCAAGACAGGGACTAATGAAAAACTGTTTTTT	CASKTGTNEKLFF
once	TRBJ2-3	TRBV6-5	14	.	TGTGCCAGCACTCTGTACCCCGGGGCAGATACGCAGTATTTT	CASTLYPGADTQYF
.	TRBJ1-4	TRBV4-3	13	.	TGCGCCAGCGGGAGGGCAACTAATGAAAAACTGTTTTTT	CASGRATNEKLFF
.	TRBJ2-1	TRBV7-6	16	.	TGTGCCAGCAGCCAGATAGCGGTGAGCTCCTACAATGAGCAGTTCTTC	CASSQIAVSSYNEQFF